Reported below is one TCR beta chain. Its antigen is undetermined. The record originates from a study of STAT3 mutations in large granular lymphocyte leukemia. Study conclusions and caveats: At least one immunodominant TCR beta clonotype appeared in every T-cell large granular lymphocyte leukemia patient.

The protocol was immunoSEQ multiplex PCR, while the TCRdb copy is restricted to in-frame clones and leaves out a portion. This table has approximately 42,000 clones, about 81% appearing once. The V end was cut by 0 bases, the J end by 2 bases, with 11 bases between. CDR3 length equals 15 residues. CDR1 is SGHRS and CDR2 is YFSETQ in the germline V gene. The chain links TRBV5-1 to TRBJ1-2, with TRBD1 as a possible D gene (6 bases). Sequencing was done on a sample of PBMCs. This receptor was identified in a human donor with T large granular lymphocyte leukemia. Some clones in this sample may be carry-over from other donors' samples. CDR3 loop: CASSLDRVHNYGYTF. The CDR3 coding sequence is TGCGCCAGCAGCTTGGACAGGGTCCACAACTATGGCTACACCTTC.